The present entry profiles one TCR beta chain with its context. Its antigen is currently not known. The input lacks base qualities; no much larger clone sits a single base away. The entry originates in a study of cytomegalovirus exposure and HLA in healthy donors (dated 2017 in TCRdb). Regarding the complete study: According to an earlier analysis of 587 of the donors, about 179 million T cells yielded 117 million unique TCR beta sequences and about 300 Gb of sequence data. The T cell repertoires of 700 or so subjects were profiled by immunosequencing and related to cytomegalovirus serostatus. Typing coverage differed by locus: A, B, C, DRB1 and DQB1 were typed in roughly 620-630 donors, DQA1 in approximately 520, DPA1 in some 570, and DPB1 in 450 to 480. Because of strong linkage in the cohort, 5 or 6 DR-DQ haplotypes were treated as single units for association and clustering. Rather than drawing on any new phenotypic data, the later analysis identified candidate immune exposures from TCR beta sequences and the way those sequences occurred across donors. Genome-wide SNP genotypes for about 65% of the 666 donors were used in a later genetic analysis, which treated that subset as a discovery cohort. Among about 370 genotyped donors of the cohort, an average of approximately 240,000 unique TCR beta nucleotide sequences was sequenced per donor, of which roughly 18% were non-productive. To decide whether each TCR beta V gene segment behaved as functional or pseudogenic, an earlier analysis of several hundred of the donors relied on high-throughput TCR beta sequencing. Of the roughly 390 genotyped donors, approximately 82% fell in the genetic ancestry cluster associated with self-reported Caucasian donors. Donor age, sex, ethnicity and CMV serostatus were compiled alongside the repertoire data. The study aimed to test whether signatures of past pathogen exposure could be identified by cataloging public T cell receptors. An early release that covered fewer than 800 HLA-typed donors contained approximately 300 gigabases of sequencing data and some 87 million unique TCR sequences. Besides the first cohort of around 700 subjects, a separate validation cohort made up of over a hundred different subjects was used. All discovery cohort repertoires had been generated using a single sequencing platform. A later analysis re-examined previously published TCR beta repertoires from about 670 donors and added high-resolution HLA genotyping to investigate patterns of TCR occurrence. High-throughput TCR immunosequencing, statistical association of individual TCRs with disease status, and machine learning were combined to predict cytomegalovirus infection status. HLA typing included class I and class II loci at four-digit resolution. Broader findings and caveats from the paper: A further reported finding was that TCR beta sequences accurately predicted the HLA-A and HLA-B alleles for most subjects in the first cohort. Linkage disequilibrium might explain the correlated functional status among segregating V segments, but an unknown experimental factor could not be ruled out. Across donors, most TCR sequences were observed very rarely, whereas some public TCRs were present in many individuals. The presence/absence analyses assumed that sequencing depth was roughly uniform across donors, and that assumption may not be true. The classifier was reported to diagnose cytomegalovirus status with high specificity and sensitivity in both the original and validation cohorts. The authors suggested that the approach could potentially be generalized to other disease states and immunological phenotypes. Because HLA typing was unavailable for some donors at each locus, only the typed subset was used in association tests. According to a later analysis, parvovirus B19, influenza, CMV and Epstein-Barr virus appeared linked to several top co-occurrence clusters. A cluster of highly shared sequence variants was judged likely to be a technical artifact of the sequencing pipeline. In a later analysis, TCR association rates were found to vary across HLA loci, with the most associated TCRs seen for DRB1 alleles and the fewest for HLA-C alleles. In the study, around 160 TCR beta chains were listed as associated with cytomegalovirus. Three of the identified cytomegalovirus-associated TCR beta chains were confirmed in vitro to be specific for cytomegalovirus antigens. A later analysis found that most CMV-associated TCR beta chains appeared HLA-restricted, with HLA associations seemingly driven largely by CMV exposure. The only immune exposure information available for the cohort was CMV serostatus. Because counts were too low, roughly 17 rarely observed V segments, including chromosome 9 orphons, were left out of the earlier analysis of roughly 600 of the donors. In an earlier analysis of over 550 of the donors, most TCR beta V segments were observed in productive rearrangements about 90% or about 30% of the time, broadly matching IMGT annotations. When HLA alleles, especially DR and DQ, strongly co-occurred, TCR associations were difficult to assign to individual alleles. The cohort was sequenced for TCR beta chains only, and without alpha or paired-chain data the features that could be detected were limited. According to a later genetic analysis, donors in an Asian-associated ancestry cluster had fewer N-insertions in productive TCRs than the approximately 650-donor mean. A later analysis associated 15,000 to 20,000 TCR beta sequences with specific HLA alleles at a false discovery rate of 0.05. In a later genetic analysis, a missense DCLRE1C variant was associated with V-gene and J-gene trimming of TCR beta chains, and the association was replicated in an independent cohort. In a later analysis, HLA-associated TCR beta chains showed more clonal expansion and lower generation probabilities than non-associated chains that were equally common.

The library came from the immunoSEQ multiplex PCR assay. A mixture of 60 forward primers for TCR Vbeta segments and 13 reverse primers for TCR Jbeta segments was used in the multiplex PCR. A multiplex PCR assay on genomic DNA amplified the CDR3 region of rearranged TCR beta genes. The amplified TCR beta libraries were sequenced on the Illumina HiSeq System as 87-base-pair reads. Per the source publication's procedure: Across the 700 or so repertoires, a later analysis counted some 80 million unique TCR beta chains, approximately 12 million of which were shared by at least two donors. Raw reads were error-corrected and collapsed into unique sequences by a nearest-neighbor algorithm in which closely related sequences were merged to remove PCR and sequencing errors. CDR3 sequences were aligned to IMGT reference sequences to assign V, D and J gene segments. Each retained sequence needed at least a six-nucleotide match to both a V gene segment and a J gene segment. A rearrangement counted as productive if the CDR3 had no stop codons and remained in frame with V and J, and every other rearrangement counted as non-productive. CDR3 was defined according to IMGT convention as the region running from the second conserved V-encoded cysteine to the conserved J-encoded phenylalanine. The earlier analysis of a few hundred of the donors excluded any sequence lacking an unambiguous match to a single V gene segment. An earlier analysis of 500 to 600 of the donors classified V segments as functional when productive rearrangements were above 56.7% and as segregating when the standard deviation between donors was above 5%. A statistical classification framework was built to diagnose cytomegalovirus status from the catalog of TCR beta chain sequences. V and J gene assignment, in a later analysis, came from comparing TCR nucleotide sequences with IMGT/GENE-DB human TR gene sequences. A later analysis assigned CDR3 sequences and most-parsimonious VDJ recombination scenarios with the TCRdist pipeline. In a later analysis, each TCR beta chain was defined by its CDR3 amino acid sequence together with its V-gene family, and reads without a unique V-gene family were excluded. In a later analysis, several hundred highly shared, low-generation-probability nucleotide sequences were removed to address suspected cross-contamination and a sequencing artifact. For each public chain, a later analysis derived a clonal expansion index from normalized ranks of inferred template counts within each repertoire. Generation probabilities in a later analysis came from a VDJ recombination model fitted to out-of-frame rearrangements, and those results were checked against IGoR. A later analysis scored TCR-TCR, TCR-HLA and TCR-CMV co-occurrence with hypergeometric tests, applying a repertoire-size bias correction to TCR pairs. In a later analysis, false discovery rates were estimated by permuting HLA or CMV assignments 20 times. In a later analysis, co-occurring TCRs were grouped using DBSCAN, and TCRdist sequence similarity was added for clustering within HLA-allele-positive subsets. For co-occurrence clustering, repertoires with fewer than 30,000 or more than 120,000 public chains were excluded, along with roughly 5 repertoires with anomalous nucleotide sharing. Entries here come from immuneACCESS through TCRdb and include only in-frame sequences with V and J called. Some clones fail to appear in such tables; in the studies checked, an unresolved V gene covers under half of the shortfall, and the cause of the remainder is unknown. V and J calls and clone size are those listed in that table; D and trimming were worked out from the DNA. In all, the sample holds 150,000 to 200,000 clones, and about 88% of those were seen once. The top ten clones comprise about 2% of the sample.

In total, 600 or so healthy bone marrow donors made up the cohort. Cohort members were all nominally healthy when sampled, although unrecorded immune exposures were likely present. The donor tested CMV seropositive, placing the donor among the roughly 300 seropositive members of the cohort. Every donor gave a peripheral blood sample, and the peripheral blood mononuclear cells from that sample were used for TCR beta sequencing. The Qiagen DNeasy Blood Extraction Kit was used to extract genomic DNA from the blood cell samples. The specimen was PBMCs. The TCR comes from a man aged 18 to 30 in good health and CMV-seropositive.

This receptor carries the CDR3 CAISESVNTGELFF. The DNA sequence reads TGTGCCATCAGTGAATCAGTAAACACCGGGGAGCTGTTTTTT. Here the chain combines TRBV10-3 and TRBJ2-2, with the D gene not confidently named. The germline V gene yields ENHRY for CDR1 and SYGVKD for CDR2. There are 14 amino acids in the CDR3, from cysteine to phenylalanine inclusive. Kept here is only the CDR3 DNA, which spans 42 bases and is read in frame from base 1. Trimming at the junction amounts to 3 bases on V and 2 bases on J, and the germline ends lie 7 bases apart.